Sequencing of this T cell receptor (beta chain) was carried out in a study of cytomegalovirus exposure and HLA in healthy donors. Background on the study: Of several hundred genotyped donors, about 81% clustered with self-reported Caucasian donors. Findings and limits, study-wide: The authors reported that TCR beta sequences could predict HLA-A and HLA-B alleles. These predictions were accurate for most subjects in the first cohort. It was reported that the classifier diagnosed cytomegalovirus status with high specificity and sensitivity in both the original and validation cohorts. One cluster of highly shared sequence variants probably arose as a sequencing artifact.

PCR amplification relied on 60 Vbeta primers (plus 13 Jbeta primers). Assay used: immunoSEQ multiplex PCR; TCRdb lists only in-frame clones, some missing. This table holds 80,000 to 95,000 clones, around 60% found once. The CDR3 length is 15 residues. This clone was picked up a small number of times. Its antigen is currently unknown. Sequenced sample: PBMCs. The V and J genes are TRBV21-1 and TRBJ2-2; the table's D call TRBD1 went unverified against the DNA. TRBV21-1 is noted as a pseudogene. The receptor comes from a human donor in good health. DNA for the CDR3: TGTGCCAGCAGAACGGGACAGGGGGACACCGGGGAGCTGTTTTTT. Translated, it gives CASRTGQGDTGELFF.